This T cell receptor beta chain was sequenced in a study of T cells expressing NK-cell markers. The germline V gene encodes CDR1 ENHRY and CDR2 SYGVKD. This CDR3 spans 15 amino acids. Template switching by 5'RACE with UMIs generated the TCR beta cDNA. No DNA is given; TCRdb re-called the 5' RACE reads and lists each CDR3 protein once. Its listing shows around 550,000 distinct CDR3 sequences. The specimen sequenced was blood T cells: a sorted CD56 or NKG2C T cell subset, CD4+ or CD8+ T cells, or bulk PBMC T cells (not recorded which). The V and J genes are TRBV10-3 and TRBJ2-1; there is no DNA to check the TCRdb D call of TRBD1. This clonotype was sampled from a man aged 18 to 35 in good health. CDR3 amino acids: CATAPTGRPYNEQFF.